The rows below give T cell receptor beta chains drawn from one sample of a study of spatial heterogeneity in lung cancer. TCRdb recomputed calls from the 5' RACE reads with MiXCR, one row per CDR3 protein. The table records about 38,000 distinct CDR3 sequences, around 7% of them present only once. This material consisted of PBMCs, taken at surgery. The receptors here all came from a male donor with early-stage non-small cell lung cancer. Each CDR3 is given with its conserved first and last residue. A D gene is named only where the DNA matches it firmly. Some rows have no size entry. The others give once, few or many, or a class for an expanded clone.

CDR3 DNA: TGCAGTGCTCCAAGGCCACCAGAGACAGATACGCAGTATTTT
CDR3 protein: CSAPRPPETDTQYF
J gene: TRBJ2-3
clone size: .
CDR3 length: 14
V gene: TRBV20-1
D gene: .

CDR3 DNA: TGTGCCAGCAGCTTACAACAGATGCTTAACACCGGGGAGCTGTTTTTT
CDR3 protein: CASSLQQMLNTGELFF
J gene: TRBJ2-2
clone size: many
CDR3 length: 16
V gene: TRBV7-2
D gene: .

CDR3 DNA: TGTGCCAGCAGTTTTTCTCAGGGTACAAACAATGAGCAGTTCTTC
CDR3 protein: CASSFSQGTNNEQFF
J gene: TRBJ2-1
clone size: many
CDR3 length: 15
V gene: TRBV12-3/TRBV12-4
D gene: .

CDR3 DNA: TGTGCCAGCAGCTGCACGGGAAGTTGTGGAAGAGGGTTGAACACTGAAGCTTTCTTT
CDR3 protein: CASSCTGSCGRGLNTEAFF
J gene: TRBJ1-1
clone size: many
CDR3 length: 19
V gene: TRBV7-9
D gene: .

CDR3 DNA: TGTGCCAGCAGCCCCGAAGCGGGAGCCAGGAAGGCCCTAACAGATACGCAGTATTTT
CDR3 protein: CASSPEAGARKALTDTQYF
J gene: TRBJ2-3
clone size: many
CDR3 length: 19
V gene: TRBV7-9
D gene: TRBD2

CDR3 DNA: TGTGCCAGCAGTTACTCGATGGGGAGGGTGCCTGAAGCTTTCTTT
CDR3 protein: CASSYSMGRVPEAFF
J gene: TRBJ1-1
clone size: many
CDR3 length: 15
V gene: TRBV6-2/TRBV6-3
D gene: .

CDR3 DNA: TGTGCCAGCAGTTTAGCCGGGACTGAGCAGTACTTC
CDR3 protein: CASSLAGTEQYF
J gene: TRBJ2-7
clone size: .
CDR3 length: 12
V gene: TRBV12-3/TRBV12-4
D gene: .

CDR3 DNA: TGTGCCAGCAGGGACAACTCCTACGAGCAGTACTTC
CDR3 protein: CASRDNSYEQYF
J gene: TRBJ2-7
clone size: many
CDR3 length: 12
V gene: TRBV2
D gene: .

CDR3 DNA: TGTGCCTGGAGTATGCTGGGGCAGGTGGGCACAGATACGCAGTATTTT
CDR3 protein: CAWSMLGQVGTDTQYF
J gene: TRBJ2-3
clone size: once
CDR3 length: 16
V gene: TRBV30
D gene: .

CDR3 DNA: TGTGCCAGCAGTGGACAATTGAGAGATACGCAGTATTTT
CDR3 protein: CASSGQLRDTQYF
J gene: TRBJ2-3
clone size: many
CDR3 length: 13
V gene: TRBV2
D gene: .

CDR3 DNA: TGTGCCAGCAGCTTAATGTCCGGCACAGATACGCAGTATTTT
CDR3 protein: CASSLMSGTDTQYF
J gene: TRBJ2-3
clone size: many
CDR3 length: 14
V gene: TRBV7-2
D gene: .

CDR3 DNA: TGTGCCAGCAGCCCAGGGACCCCGCCAGATACGCAGTATTTT
CDR3 protein: CASSPGTPPDTQYF
J gene: TRBJ2-3
clone size: many
CDR3 length: 14
V gene: TRBV7-3
D gene: .

CDR3 DNA: TGTGCCAGCAGCCTCAGGGAACAAGAGACCCAGTACTTC
CDR3 protein: CASSLREQETQYF
J gene: TRBJ2-5
clone size: many
CDR3 length: 13
V gene: TRBV7-3
D gene: .

CDR3 DNA: TGCGCCAGCAGCCAAGTTGTTGCGAGCGGGGGGCCCTACAATGAGCAGTTCTTC
CDR3 protein: CASSQVVASGGPYNEQFF
J gene: TRBJ2-1
clone size: many
CDR3 length: 18
V gene: TRBV4-3
D gene: TRBD2

CDR3 DNA: TGTGCCAGCTCACCACCAGATCAGCCCCAGCATTTT
CDR3 protein: CASSPPDQPQHF
J gene: TRBJ1-5
clone size: .
CDR3 length: 12
V gene: TRBV18
D gene: .

CDR3 DNA: TGCAGTGCTAGGGGACAGACGAACACCGGGGAGCTGTTTTTT
CDR3 protein: CSARGQTNTGELFF
J gene: TRBJ2-2
clone size: many
CDR3 length: 14
V gene: TRBV20-1
D gene: TRBD1

CDR3 DNA: TGTGCCAGCAGCGTAGGACTAGCGTCAGATACGCAGTATTTT
CDR3 protein: CASSVGLASDTQYF
J gene: TRBJ2-3
clone size: many
CDR3 length: 14
V gene: TRBV9
D gene: TRBD2

CDR3 DNA: TGTGCCTGGAGTGTAATAAGCGGAGACATTCAGTACTTC
CDR3 protein: CAWSVISGDIQYF
J gene: TRBJ2-4
clone size: .
CDR3 length: 13
V gene: TRBV30
D gene: .

CDR3 DNA: TGTGCCAGCATTCTAGCCGATGAGCAGTTCTTC
CDR3 protein: CASILADEQFF
J gene: TRBJ2-1
clone size: many
CDR3 length: 11
V gene: TRBV6-5
D gene: .

CDR3 DNA: TGTGCCAGCATGGACAGGGGCTACACAGATACGCAGTATTTT
CDR3 protein: CASMDRGYTDTQYF
J gene: TRBJ2-3
clone size: few
CDR3 length: 14
V gene: TRBV6-1
D gene: TRBD1

CDR3 DNA: TGCAGCGTCGCCCAAAACGGGGGGCAAGAGACCCAGTACTTC
CDR3 protein: CSVAQNGGQETQYF
J gene: TRBJ2-5
clone size: many
CDR3 length: 14
V gene: TRBV29-1
D gene: TRBD2

CDR3 DNA: TGCAGCGTTGTCCGCAGGGGCAAAACTGAAGCTTTCTTT
CDR3 protein: CSVVRRGKTEAFF
J gene: TRBJ1-1
clone size: many
CDR3 length: 13
V gene: TRBV29-1
D gene: .

CDR3 DNA: TGTGCCAGTAGTATAGACAGGGAACAGCCCCAGCATTTT
CDR3 protein: CASSIDREQPQHF
J gene: TRBJ1-5
clone size: many
CDR3 length: 13
V gene: TRBV19
D gene: .

CDR3 DNA: TGCAGTGCTACCAGCGGGAAGGGGGTCAATGAGCAGTTCTTC
CDR3 protein: CSATSGKGVNEQFF
J gene: TRBJ2-1
clone size: .
CDR3 length: 14
V gene: TRBV20-1
D gene: .

CDR3 DNA: TGCAGTGCTAGAATCAACTCTGGAAACACCATATATTTT
CDR3 protein: CSARINSGNTIYF
J gene: TRBJ1-3
clone size: many
CDR3 length: 13
V gene: TRBV20-1
D gene: .

CDR3 DNA: TGTGCCAGCAGCCAGGACAGGGGGCTCACCGGGGAGCTGTTTTTT
CDR3 protein: CASSQDRGLTGELFF
J gene: TRBJ2-2
clone size: many
CDR3 length: 15
V gene: TRBV12-3/TRBV12-4
D gene: TRBD1

CDR3 DNA: TGTGCCAGCAGCTCTCATAGGCGCTGGGGGGAGGAGACCCAGTACTTC
CDR3 protein: CASSSHRRWGEETQYF
J gene: TRBJ2-5
clone size: .
CDR3 length: 16
V gene: TRBV7-9
D gene: .

CDR3 DNA: TGTGCCAGCAGTGATACTAGCGGGAGACTAAATGAGCAGTTCTTC
CDR3 protein: CASSDTSGRLNEQFF
J gene: TRBJ2-1
clone size: .
CDR3 length: 15
V gene: TRBV12-3/TRBV12-4
D gene: TRBD2

CDR3 DNA: TGTGCCAGCAGCTTAACAGGGGTTGGGTTGGGCACTGAAGCTTTCTTT
CDR3 protein: CASSLTGVGLGTEAFF
J gene: TRBJ1-1
clone size: many
CDR3 length: 16
V gene: TRBV11-2
D gene: TRBD1

CDR3 DNA: TGCGCCAGCAGCCAACTAGCGTCTTACACCGGGGAGCTGTTTTTT
CDR3 protein: CASSQLASYTGELFF
J gene: TRBJ2-2
clone size: many
CDR3 length: 15
V gene: TRBV5-1
D gene: TRBD2

CDR3 DNA: TGTGCCAGCAGCTTAGCGGGGGACCCCATCTACGAGCAGTACTTC
CDR3 protein: CASSLAGDPIYEQYF
J gene: TRBJ2-7
clone size: .
CDR3 length: 15
V gene: TRBV11-2
D gene: .